This T cell receptor beta chain comes out of a study of cytomegalovirus exposure and HLA in healthy donors. Across the whole study: Ancestry clustering placed 81% of roughly 400 genotyped donors in the Caucasian-associated cluster. General observations from the study: In a later analysis, about 17,000 TCR beta sequences were associated with HLA alleles at 0.05 false discovery rate. For most subjects, TCR beta sequences were reported to predict HLA-A and HLA-B alleles with accuracy. Within a later analysis, the majority of CMV-associated TCR beta chains appeared HLA-restricted.

Trimming took 4 bases from V and 3 from J, leaving 11 bases between them. Germline-derived CDR1 and CDR2 are SGHRS and YFSETQ. This CDR3 spans 13 amino acids. This clone was recorded a few times. Its target is not known. Both 60 Vbeta primers and 13 Jbeta primers went into the PCR. Clones were sequenced by immunoSEQ multiplex PCR, and TCRdb holds only the in-frame ones, with some missing. The data contain about 210,000 clones, about 80% of them seen just once; the ten biggest clones take up around 3.7%. What was sequenced was PBMCs. This clonotype was sampled from a man in his forties in good health and CMV-seropositive. V and J are TRBV5-1 and TRBJ2-7, with unresolved D. As DNA, the CDR3 is TGCGCCAGCAGCCCGGGTCCTAACTACGAGCAGTACTTC. Translation gives CASSPGPNYEQYF.